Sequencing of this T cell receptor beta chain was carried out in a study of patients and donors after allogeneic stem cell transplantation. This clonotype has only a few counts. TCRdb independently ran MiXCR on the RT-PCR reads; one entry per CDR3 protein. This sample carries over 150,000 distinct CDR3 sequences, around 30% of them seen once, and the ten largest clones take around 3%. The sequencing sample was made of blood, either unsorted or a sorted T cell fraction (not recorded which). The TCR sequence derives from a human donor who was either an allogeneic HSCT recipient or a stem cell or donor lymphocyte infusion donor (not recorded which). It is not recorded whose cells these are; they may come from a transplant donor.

The CDR3 region has the DNA TGTGCCAGCAGCCGACTAGGGATCACTGAAGCTTTCTTT. Translating gives CASSRLGITEAFF. This sequence joins TRBV14 and TRBJ1-1; D is undetermined. Trimming shortened V by 4 bases and J by 4 bases, and 10 bases separated the two germline ends. Germline assignment: CDR1 SGHDN and CDR2 FVKESK. This CDR3 is built from 13 residues.